The 10 T cell receptor beta chains in this list originate from one sample, sequenced in a study of T-cell memory formation after mild COVID-19. TCRdb reanalysed the 5' RACE reads using MiXCR and keeps one entry per CDR3 protein. The table includes 250,000 to 300,000 distinct CDR3 sequences, under 20% detected once. What was sequenced was PBMCs or a T cell subset sorted from them (not recorded which). These receptor sequences come from a man aged 18 to 29 who had mild COVID-19 (a few samples of this study predate the infection). Cell type and time point are not known.

V gene TRBV5-1 combines with J gene TRBJ1-5; D possibly corresponds to TRBD1 (5 bases). Trimming took off 1 base at V and 6 bases at J, with 17 bases between the two ends. Germline CDR1 is SGHRS and CDR2 is YFSETQ. The CDR3 is 16 amino acids. CDR3 region: CASSLTGGSKGQPQHF. The CDR3 DNA reads TGCGCCAGCAGCTTGACGGGGGGATCCAAAGGTCAGCCCCAGCATTTT.

The CDR3 region is CAWSLAGGFTDTQYF. DNA for the CDR3: TGTGCCTGGTCGTTAGCGGGGGGATTCACAGATACGCAGTATTTT. This rearrangement joins TRBV30 to TRBJ2-3; 10 positions match TRBD2. Per germline, CDR1 GTSNPN and CDR2 SVGIG (reference sequence). Trimming took 5 bases from V and 2 from J; bases not matched to a gene: 7. CDR3 length: 15 residues.

V is TRBV7-2 and J is TRBJ2-5; 10 bases fit TRBD2. V gave up 7 bases and J gave up 2 bases; unmatched junction bases: 7. CDR1 and CDR2 from the germline V gene are SGHTA and FQGNSA. The CDR3 is 15 residues long. CDR3: CASTLIAGGQETQYF. The CDR3 bases are TGTGCCAGCACCCTCATAGCGGGGGGACAAGAGACCCAGTACTTC. Combining the CDR3 with reference TRBV7-2 and TRBJ2-5 gives the whole variable domain GAGVSQSPSNKVTEKGKDVELRCDPISGHTALYWYRQSLGQGLEFLIYFQGNSAPDKSGLPSDRFSAERTGGSVSTLTIQRTQQEDSAVYLCASTLIAGGQETQYFGPGTRLLVL.

This chain joins TRBV2 and TRBJ2-5; D is possibly TRBD2 (7 bases). The CDR3 runs 15 residues. V was shortened by 7 bases and J by 4 bases, with 19 bases between the two germline ends. Germline V gives CDR1 SNHLY, CDR2 FYNNEI. The CDR3: CASNNRGGRGETQYF. The CDR3 DNA follows: TGTGCCAGCAATAATCGCGGGGGCCGAGGAGAGACCCAGTACTTC.

This clonotype was seen a handful of times. The chain uses TRBV3-1 and TRBJ2-3, with TRBD1 matching 10 bases. The V gene end was trimmed by 1 base and the J gene end by 5 bases; junction bases not matched to a gene: 3. Germline V gene data show CDR1 as LGHDT and CDR2 as YNNKEL (reference sequence). The CDR3 runs to 15 residues. The CDR3 is CASSQAGQGLDTQYF. For the CDR3, the DNA is TGTGCCAGCAGCCAAGCGGGACAGGGGTTAGATACGCAGTATTTT.

This clonotype has more than one count but fewer than ten. The rearrangement joins TRBV5-1 to TRBJ1-1; no reliable D call. The ends were cut back, 4 bases at V and 5 bases at J, with 12 bases in the middle. Per germline, CDR1 SGHRS and CDR2 YFSETQ. The CDR3 is 13 residues long. The CDR3 DNA reads TGCGCCAGCAGCGCGGCAGGACGTACTGAAGCTTTCTTT. It is translated as CASSAAGRTEAFF.

The chain employs TRBV12-3 or TRBV12-4 and TRBJ2-1, with D maybe TRBD1 (5 bases). This CDR3 region has 16 residues. Deletions cut 2 bases from V and 7 bases from J, with 18 bases between. DNA of the CDR3: TGTGCCAGCAGTTTATATCGGCAGGGTTATTGGAATGAGCAGTTCTTC. The encoded protein is CASSLYRQGYWNEQFF.

The V and J genes are TRBV4-1 and TRBJ2-7, with 7 bases identical to TRBD2. The germline V gene has CDR1 MGHRA and CDR2 YSYEKL. CDR3 length: 14 amino acids. The ends lost 4 bases at V and 5 bases at J; junction bases unmatched: 8. The CDR3 nucleotides are TGCGCCAGCAGCCCAGTGACTAGCCGCCACGAGCAGTACGTC. Its translation is CASSPVTSRHEQYV.

V usage is TRBV3-1 and J usage is TRBJ2-5, with D unresolved. Trimming stripped 3 bases from V and 1 base from J, with 18 bases between. CDR1 and CDR2 from the germline V gene are LGHDT and YNNKEL (reference sequence). The CDR3 contains 17 residues. The CDR3 spells CASSHKTSTPAQETQYF. The CDR3 coding sequence is TGTGCCAGCAGCCACAAGACCTCGACACCCGCCCAAGAGACCCAGTACTTC.

In its sample, this clonotype was seen a few times. CDR3 sequence: CASSLGSPRGWGYTF. CDR3 bases: TGTGCCAGCAGTTTAGGGTCGCCTAGGGGTTGGGGCTACACCTTC. The V call is TRBV12-3 or TRBV12-4, the J call TRBJ1-2; tentative D call: TRBD1 (5 bases). Trimming removed 1 base from V and 8 bases from J, with 17 bases in between. The CDR3 covers 15 residues.